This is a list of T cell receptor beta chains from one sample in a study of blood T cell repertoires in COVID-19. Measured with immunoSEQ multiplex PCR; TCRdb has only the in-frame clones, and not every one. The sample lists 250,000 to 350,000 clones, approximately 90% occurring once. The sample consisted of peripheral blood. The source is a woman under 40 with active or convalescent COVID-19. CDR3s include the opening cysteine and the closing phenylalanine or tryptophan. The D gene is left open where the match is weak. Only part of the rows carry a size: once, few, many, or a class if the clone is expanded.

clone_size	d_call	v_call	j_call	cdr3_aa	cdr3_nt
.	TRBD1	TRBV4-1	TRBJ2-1	CASSQTGTGGYEQFF	TGCGCCAGCAGCCAAACCGGGACAGGGGGATATGAGCAGTTCTTC
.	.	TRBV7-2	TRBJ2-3	CASSLQREDTQYF	TGTGCCAGCAGCTTACAGAGGGAAGATACGCAGTATTTT
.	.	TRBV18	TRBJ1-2	CASSPRSLGYTF	TGTGCCAGCTCACCACGGAGTCTTGGCTACACCTTC
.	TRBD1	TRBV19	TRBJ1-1	CASTDRGRDTEAFF	TGTGCCAGTACTGACAGGGGGAGGGACACTGAAGCTTTCTTT
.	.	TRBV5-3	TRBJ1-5	CARSEGVEGNQPQHF	TGTGCCAGAAGCGAGGGGGTTGAGGGCAATCAGCCCCAGCATTTT
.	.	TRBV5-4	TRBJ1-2	CASSLVVTSGYTF	TGTGCCAGCAGCTTGGTAGTCACTTCTGGCTACACCTTC
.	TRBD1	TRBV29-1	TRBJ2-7	CSARGQGFYEQYF	TGCAGCGCCCGGGGACAGGGATTCTACGAGCAGTACTTC
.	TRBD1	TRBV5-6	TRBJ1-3	CASSRMPGTGDGNTIYF	TGTGCCAGCAGCCGCATGCCCGGGACAGGGGACGGAAACACCATATATTTT
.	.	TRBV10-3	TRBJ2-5	CATKRGASEDQETQYF	TGTGCCACCAAACGGGGGGCTAGCGAGGACCAAGAGACCCAGTACTTC
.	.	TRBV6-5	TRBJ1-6	CASSYSPTGFDSPLHF	TGTGCCAGCAGTTACTCCCCAACAGGGTTTGATTCACCCCTCCACTTT
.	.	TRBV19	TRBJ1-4	CASSIDTEFEKLFF	TGTGCCAGTAGTATCGACACCGAGTTTGAAAAACTGTTTTTT
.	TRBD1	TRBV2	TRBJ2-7	CASSEGWDRANEQYF	TGTGCCAGCAGTGAGGGCTGGGACAGGGCGAACGAGCAGTACTTC
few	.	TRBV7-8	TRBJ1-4	CASSQGVEPIRAYEKLFF	TGTGCCAGCAGCCAGGGAGTCGAACCTATAAGGGCTTACGAAAAACTGTTTTTT
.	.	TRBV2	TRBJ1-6	CASSEQVYNSPLHF	TGTGCCAGCAGTGAACAGGTCTATAATTCACCCCTCCACTTT
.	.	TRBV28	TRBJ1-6	CASSSRVVPLHF	TGTGCCAGCAGTTCCAGGGTTGTACCCCTCCACTTT
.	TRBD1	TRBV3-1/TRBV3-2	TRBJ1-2	CASSNRDRLLHGYTF	TGTGCCAGCAGCAATCGGGACAGGCTTCTCCATGGCTACACCTTC
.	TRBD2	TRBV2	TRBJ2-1	CASRQTSGAYNEQFF	TGTGCCAGCAGACAGACTAGCGGGGCCTACAATGAGCAGTTCTTC
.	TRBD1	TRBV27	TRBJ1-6	CASRQQGARVSPLHF	TGTGCCAGCAGACAACAGGGGGCGAGAGTTTCACCCCTCCACTTT
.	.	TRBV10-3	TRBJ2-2	CAISEGAATGELFF	TGTGCCATCAGTGAGGGGGCGGCCACCGGGGAGCTGTTTTTT
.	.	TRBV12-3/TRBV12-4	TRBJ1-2	CASSLVRGGGYTF	TGTGCCAGCAGTTTAGTTAGGGGGGGAGGCTACACCTTC
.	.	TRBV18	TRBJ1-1	CASSPQNSLNTEAFF	TGTGCCAGCTCACCACAAAACAGCCTGAACACTGAAGCTTTCTTT
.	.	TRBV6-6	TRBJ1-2	CASSYEGGGYTF	TGTGCCAGCAGTTATGAAGGGGGTGGCTACACCTTC
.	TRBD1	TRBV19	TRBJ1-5	CASSVGQVNQPQHF	TGTGCCAGTAGTGTGGGACAGGTCAATCAGCCCCAGCATTTT
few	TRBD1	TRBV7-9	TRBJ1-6	CASSPQGEALHF	TGTGCCAGCAGCCCACAGGGGGAGGCCCTCCACTTT
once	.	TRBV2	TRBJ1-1	CASSERWQGLRDTEAFF	TGTGCCAGCAGTGAAAGATGGCAGGGACTTCGTGACACTGAAGCTTTCTTT
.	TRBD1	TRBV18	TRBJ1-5	CASSPSSGQGRQPQHF	TGTGCCAGCTCACCTTCCTCCGGACAGGGGAGGCAGCCCCAGCATTTT
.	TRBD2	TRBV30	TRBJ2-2	CAWSLTGGAAGELFF	TGTGCCTGGAGTTTGACCGGGGGGGCGGCGGGGGAGCTGTTTTTT
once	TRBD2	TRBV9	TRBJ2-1	CASSPGLAGTEQFF	TGTGCCAGCAGCCCGGGACTAGCGGGTACTGAGCAGTTCTTC
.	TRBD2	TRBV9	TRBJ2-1	CASSVIERGGKQFF	TGTGCCAGCAGCGTAATTGAGCGGGGGGGCAAGCAGTTCTTC
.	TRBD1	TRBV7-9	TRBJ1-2	CASSLGRDSHYGYTF	TGTGCCAGCAGCCTCGGCCGGGACAGCCACTATGGCTACACCTTC
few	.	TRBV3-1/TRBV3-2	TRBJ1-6	CASSRGPGSSYNSPLHF	TGTGCCAGCAGCCGAGGACCGGGGAGCTCCTATAATTCACCCCTCCACTTT
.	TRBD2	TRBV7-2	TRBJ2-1	CASSSRLAGGPTGEQFF	TGTGCCAGCAGCTCAAGACTAGCGGGGGGGCCAACGGGTGAGCAGTTCTTC
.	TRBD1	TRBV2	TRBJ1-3	CASSAQGAGNTIYF	TGTGCCAGCAGTGCACAGGGGGCTGGAAACACCATATATTTT
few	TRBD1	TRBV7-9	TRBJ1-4	CASSLALRGLENEKLFF	TGTGCCAGCAGCTTAGCACTCAGGGGGCTTGAGAATGAAAAACTGTTTTTT
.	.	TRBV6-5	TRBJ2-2	CASSYFSRWAGELFF	TGTGCCAGCAGTTACTTCTCCAGGTGGGCCGGGGAGCTGTTTTTT
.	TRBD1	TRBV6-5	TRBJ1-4	CASGQGFGANEKLFF	TGTGCCAGCGGACAGGGGTTTGGTGCTAATGAAAAACTGTTTTTT
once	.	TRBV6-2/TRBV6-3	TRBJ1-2	CASSYGQIYGYTF	TGTGCCAGCAGTTACGGACAGATCTATGGCTACACCTTC
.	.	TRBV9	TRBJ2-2	CASSNGVRGGELFF	TGTGCCAGCAGCAACGGGGTTCGGGGCGGGGAGCTGTTTTTT
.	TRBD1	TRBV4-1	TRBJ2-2	CASSQAGGTGDVGELFF	TGCGCCAGCAGCCAAGCCGGAGGGACAGGGGATGTCGGGGAGCTGTTTTTT
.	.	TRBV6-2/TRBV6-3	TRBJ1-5	CASSIGQYQPQHF	TGTGCCAGCAGCATCGGACAGTATCAGCCCCAGCATTTT
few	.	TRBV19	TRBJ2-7	CASSIRRGNEQYF	TGTGCCAGTAGTATAAGGCGCGGGAACGAGCAGTACTTC
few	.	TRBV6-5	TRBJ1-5	CASSPGDQPQHF	TGTGCCAGCAGTCCAGGGGACCAGCCCCAGCATTTT
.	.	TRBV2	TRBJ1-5	CASTQAYSNQPQHF	TGTGCCAGCACACAGGCCTATAGCAATCAGCCCCAGCATTTT
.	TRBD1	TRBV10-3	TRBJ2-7	CAIRTGTEPYEQYF	TGTGCCATCAGGACCGGGACAGAGCCATACGAGCAGTACTTC
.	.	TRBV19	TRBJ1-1	CASSIDTVNTEAFF	TGTGCCAGTAGTATCGACACTGTGAACACTGAAGCTTTCTTT
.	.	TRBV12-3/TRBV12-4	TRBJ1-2	CASSLQLYGYTF	TGTGCCAGCAGTTTGCAGTTATATGGCTACACCTTC
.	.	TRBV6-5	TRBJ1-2	CASSWTANYGYTF	TGTGCCAGCAGTTGGACAGCTAACTATGGCTACACCTTC
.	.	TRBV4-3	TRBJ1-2	CASSQVAGRGFNYGYTF	TGCGCCAGCAGCCAAGTGGCAGGGCGCGGATTTAACTATGGCTACACCTTC
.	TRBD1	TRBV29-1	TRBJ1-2	CSVGRDREDSWGYTF	TGCAGCGTAGGAAGGGACAGGGAAGATTCGTGGGGCTACACCTTC
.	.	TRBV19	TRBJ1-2	CASFRQYYGYTF	TGTGCCAGTTTTCGACAGTACTATGGCTACACCTTC
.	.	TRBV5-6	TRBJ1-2	CASSRGFESYGYTF	TGTGCCAGCAGCCGCGGGTTCGAGAGCTATGGCTACACCTTC